What follows is one T cell receptor beta chain and its context. Its antigen is not identified. The entry originates in a study of cytomegalovirus exposure and HLA in healthy donors. About the research overall: Genotyping of 300 to 450 donors showed that about 83% belonged to the Caucasian-associated ancestry cluster.

General observations from the study: Judged likely to be a sequencing artifact was a cluster of highly shared sequence variants. When a later analysis was performed, an Asian-associated ancestry cluster reportedly had fewer N-insertions than the roughly 700-donor mean. Some TCR beta chains (more than 150 of them) were listed as cytomegalovirus-associated.

PCR employed 60 Vbeta and 13 Jbeta primers. The table came from immunoSEQ multiplex PCR; TCRdb's copy has only in-frame clones and leaves some out. The repertoire holds roughly 98,000 clones, with approximately 56% as singletons. V was pared by 3 bases and J by 2 bases, with 5 bases between. The V gene's germline CDR1 is MRHNA and CDR2 SNTAGT. The CDR3 has 14 residues. The J gene is TRBJ2-6, the V gene TRBV6-4; a possible D gene is TRBD1 (5 bases). The sequencing sample was made of PBMCs. The origin of this receptor is a woman in her twenties or thirties in good health and CMV-seropositive. The CDR3 DNA follows: TGTGCCAGCAGTGAACAGGCTGGGGCCAACGTCCTGACTTTC. It yields the protein CASSEQAGANVLTF.